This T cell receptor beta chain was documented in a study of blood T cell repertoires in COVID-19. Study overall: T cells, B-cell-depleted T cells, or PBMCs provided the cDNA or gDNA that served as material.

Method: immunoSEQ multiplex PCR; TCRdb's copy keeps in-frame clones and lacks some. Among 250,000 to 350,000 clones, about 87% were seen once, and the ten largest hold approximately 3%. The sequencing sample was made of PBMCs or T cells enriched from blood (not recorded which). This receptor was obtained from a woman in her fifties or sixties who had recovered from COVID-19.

This CDR3 reads CASSQGDSGRAFF. Here the CDR3 DNA reads TGTGCCAGCAGCCAGGGGGACTCCGGGCGGGCTTTCTTT. The V call is TRBV3-1 (or the pseudogene TRBV3-2), the J call TRBJ1-1, with D possibly matching TRBD1 (5 bases). The V and J ends lost 3 bases and 11 bases respectively, with 16 bases between them. Germline V CDR1 and CDR2: LGHDT, YNNKEL (reference sequence). This CDR3 has 13 amino acids.